These 19 T cell receptor beta chains share one sample of origin, sequenced in a study of Ad26.COV2.S vaccination and SARS-CoV-2 variants. Treatment given: over 15 received Ad26.COV2.S at low or high dose, single or two shots; several received placebo; per-sample allocation not given. Day 63 following the first vaccine or placebo injection was when the samples were taken. The data were produced by immunoSEQ multiplex PCR, yet TCRdb's version contains in-frame clones alone and is incomplete. The sample lists 200,000 to 250,000 clones, roughly 88% occurring once. The sequencing here drew on peripheral blood, taken in a trial of Ad26.COV2.S vaccine versus placebo. Every receptor here comes from a person aged 18-60 years who received the Ad26.COV2.S COVID-19 vaccine or a placebo.

V is TRBV6-5 and J is TRBJ2-2; tentative D call: TRBD1 (6 bases). Germline V gives CDR1 MNHEY, CDR2 SVGAGI. V lost 0 bases to trimming and J lost 6 bases, with 8 bases between them. The length of the CDR3 is 14 residues. This CDR3 reads CASSYSTGPGELFF. The CDR3 DNA is TGTGCCAGCAGTTACTCGACAGGCCCCGGGGAGCTGTTTTTT.

J is TRBJ1-5 and V is TRBV7-8; weak D call: TRBD1 (6 bases). V was clipped by 3 bases and J by 3 bases, with 12 bases between them. From germline, CDR1 is SGHVS and CDR2 FQNEAQ. The CDR3 spans 15 residues. The CDR3 DNA is TGTGCCAGCAGCTTGTCGGACAGCTTCAATCAGCCCCAGCATTTT. Translation: CASSLSDSFNQPQHF. Looking up the rest from reference TRBV7-8 and TRBJ1-5 gives the full variable domain: GAGVSQSPRYKVAKRGQDVALRCDPISGHVSLFWYQQALGQGPEFLTYFQNEAQLDKSGLPSDRFFAERPEGSVSTLKIQRTQQEDSAVYLCASSLSDSFNQPQHFGDGTRLSIL.

The chain uses TRBV28 and TRBJ1-5; weak D call: TRBD1 (6 bases). The V end lost 3 bases, the J end lost 5 bases, and 14 bases lay between the germline ends. Germline V CDR1 and CDR2: MDHEN, SYDVKM. The CDR3 has 15 residues. DNA of the CDR3: TGTGCCAGCAGTTTGCAGGGGAGTGGAGATCAGCCCCAGCATTTT. It encodes CASSLQGSGDQPQHF.

The V call is TRBV27, the J call TRBJ1-6, with unresolved D. V was shortened by 7 bases and J by 1 base, with 5 bases between the two germline ends. Germline V gives CDR1 MNHEY, CDR2 SMNVEV (reference sequence). This CDR3 region has 13 residues. This chain's CDR3 is CASKKSYNSPLHF. As DNA, the CDR3 is TGTGCCAGCAAGAAGTCCTATAATTCACCCCTCCACTTT.

J is TRBJ1-4 and V is TRBV30; no definite D call. This CDR3 spans 14 amino acids. Germline CDR1 is GTSNPN and CDR2 is SVGIG (reference sequence). Trimming cost V 4 bases and J 7 bases, with 16 bases left between them. The CDR3 reads CAWNPVDLSEKLFF. Here the CDR3 DNA reads TGTGCCTGGAACCCCGTGGACCTTAGTGAAAAACTGTTTTTT.

This sequence joins TRBV7-9 and TRBJ2-5, with D perhaps matching TRBD1 (6 bases). Deletions cut 2 bases from V and 5 bases from J, with 18 bases between. The CDR3 sequence is 16 residues long. CDR1 is SEHNR and CDR2 is FQNEAQ in the germline V gene (reference sequence). In DNA, the CDR3 is TGTGCCAGCAGCTTAATAGAACAGGGCAGAAAGGAGACCCAGTACTTC. This sequence encodes CASSLIEQGRKETQYF. Full variable domain (missing parts from reference TRBV7-9 and TRBJ2-5): DTGVSQNPRHKITKRGQNVTFRCDPISEHNRLYWYRQTLGQGPEFLTYFQNEAQLEKSRLLSDRFSAERPKGSFSTLEIQRTEQGDSAMYLCASSLIEQGRKETQYFGPGTRLLVL.

The chain links TRBV19 to TRBJ2-2; D gene ambiguous. The CDR3 runs 13 residues. Trimming took off 5 bases at V and 0 bases at J, with 4 bases between the two ends. The germline V gene encodes CDR1 LNHDA and CDR2 SQIVND (reference sequence). Written as DNA, the CDR3 is TGTGCCAGTAGTTGGACGAACACCGGGGAGCTGTTTTTT. Translated, it gives CASSWTNTGELFF.

The chain employs TRBV5-6 and TRBJ1-1; the D gene is possibly TRBD1 (6 bases). Germline V lookup: CDR1 SGHDT, CDR2 YYEEEE. This CDR3 has 17 residues. Trimming stripped 1 base from V and 1 base from J, with 17 bases between. DNA of the CDR3: TGTGCCAGCAGCTTGATACGGGCAGGGGTTCCGAACACTGAAGCTTTCTTT. This codes for CASSLIRAGVPNTEAFF.

The V and J genes are TRBV10-3 and TRBJ2-7; TRBD1 matches at 8 bases. The CDR3 has 16 residues. V lost 6 bases to trimming and J lost 6 bases; unmatched junction nucleotides: 16. The germline gives CDR1 ENHRY, CDR2 SYGVKD. CDR3 DNA: TGTGCCATCAGCGGCGATGGACAGGGAATGTCATCCGAGCAGTACTTC. Translated, it gives CAISGDGQGMSSEQYF.

The J gene is TRBJ2-1, the V gene TRBV9, with TRBD2 matching over 9 bases. The CDR3 covers 16 residues. J was trimmed by 7 bases and V by 1 base; bases with no gene match: 9. CDR1 SGDLS and CDR2 YYNGEE come from the germline V gene. The CDR3, as DNA: TGTGCCAGCAGCGTATCTGGGACTAGCATGTTGAATGAGCAGTTCTTC. Amino acids: CASSVSGTSMLNEQFF.

The rearrangement links TRBV27 to TRBJ2-7; tentatively, D is TRBD2 (5 bases). The germline gives CDR1 MNHEY, CDR2 SMNVEV (reference sequence). Trimming left V 6 bases short and J 3 bases short, with 12 bases between. The CDR3 has 13 amino acids. CDR3 coding DNA: TGTGCCAGCAGCCCGAACGCGGGCTACGAGCAGTACTTC. Its translation: CASSPNAGYEQYF.

V gene TRBV19 combines with J gene TRBJ1-3; TRBD1 aligns across 10 bases. Trimming at V came to 6 bases and at J to 3 bases, leaving 5 bases not matched to a gene. Germline-derived CDR1 and CDR2 are LNHDA and SQIVND (reference sequence). This CDR3 spans 15 amino acids. CDR3 DNA sequence: TGTGCCAGTAGGTGGACAGGGGGTTATGGAAACACCATATATTTT. Its protein is CASRWTGGYGNTIYF.

This sequence joins TRBV5-4 and TRBJ2-3; no reliable D call. The CDR3 length is 14 residues. V was cut by 4 bases and J by 3 bases, with 12 bases left in between. Germline V gene lookup returns CDR1 SGHNT and CDR2 YYREEE (reference sequence). Here the CDR3 DNA reads TGTGCCAGCAGCCCTGGGGTAGCAACAGATACGCAGTATTTT. It is translated as CASSPGVATDTQYF.

The chain links TRBV18 to TRBJ2-1; D is ambiguous. V lost 5 bases and J 5 bases, leaving 16 bases between the germline ends. The CDR3 is 15 amino acids. Germline V gene data show CDR1 as KGHSH and CDR2 as LQKENI. This CDR3 reads CASSLTVTPNNEQFF. The DNA of the CDR3 is TGTGCCAGCTCATTAACAGTCACCCCAAACAATGAGCAGTTCTTC. The entire variable domain, with the rest obtained from reference TRBV18 and TRBJ2-1, is as follows: NAGVMQNPRHLVRRRGQEARLRCSPMKGHSHVYWYRQLPEEGLKFMVYLQKENIIDESGMPKERFSAEFPKEGPSILRIQQVVRGDSAAYFCASSLTVTPNNEQFFGPGTRLTVL.

This clone came up once. The rearrangement links TRBV7-2 to TRBJ2-2, with D maybe TRBD2 (6 bases). V dropped 5 bases and J dropped 6 bases, with 22 bases sitting between them. CDR3 size: 17 residues. Germline V gene lookup returns CDR1 SGHTA and CDR2 FQGNSA. The DNA for the CDR3 is TGTGCCAGCAGCACAATGAGTGTCGGGAGTCTCGCCGGGGAGCTGTTTTTT. Amino acid sequence: CASSTMSVGSLAGELFF.

This clone is a singleton in its sample. This chain connects TRBV11-2 to TRBJ1-1; D is unresolved. CDR1 is SGHAT, CDR2 FQNNGV, per germline. This CDR3 has 13 residues. Trimming cost V 3 bases and J 0 bases, with 5 bases left between them. CDR3 nucleotides: TGTGCCAGCAGCTTCAAAATGAACACTGAAGCTTTCTTT. It encodes CASSFKMNTEAFF.

The rearrangement links TRBV5-1 to TRBJ2-5; the D is unclear. V was clipped by 2 bases and J by 0 bases, with 14 bases between them. The CDR3 has 16 amino acids. Germline V gene data show CDR1 as SGHRS and CDR2 as YFSETQ. This chain's CDR3 is CASSFSPAEDQETQYF. In nucleotides, the CDR3 is TGCGCCAGCAGCTTTAGCCCCGCAGAGGACCAAGAGACCCAGTACTTC. The variable domain in full, completed from reference TRBV5-1 and TRBJ2-5, reads KAGVTQTPRYLIKTRGQQVTLSCSPISGHRSVSWYQQTPGQGLQFLFEYFSETQRNKGNFPGRFSGRQFSNSRSEMNVSTLELGDSALYLCASSFSPAEDQETQYFGPGTRLLVL.

This clone was recorded a few times. The rearrangement uses TRBV24-1 and TRBJ2-7; D is perhaps TRBD2 (6 bases). Germline V gives CDR1 KGHDR, CDR2 SFDVKD. V was pared by 3 bases and J by 8 bases, with 10 bases between. The CDR3 sequence is 12 residues long. CDR3 sequence (DNA): TGTGCCACCAGTGATCAGGCGGGGAAGCAGTACTTC. It yields the protein CATSDQAGKQYF.

The chain employs TRBV7-3 and TRBJ2-7; 8 bases match TRBD1. In germline, CDR1 is SGHTA, CDR2 FQGTGA. V lost 5 bases, J lost 5 bases, and 11 bases stayed unmatched. The CDR3 covers 15 residues. CDR3 nucleotide sequence: TGTGCCAGCAGCCTAGCACAGGGGGAGAGGAACGAGCAGTACTTC. The encoded protein is CASSLAQGERNEQYF.